Listed below are T cell receptor beta chains from one sample, sequenced in a study of blood T cell repertoires in COVID-19. Generated by immunoSEQ multiplex PCR, the TCRdb table keeps only in-frame clones and is missing some. This table has 110,000 or so clones, 88% appearing once. The specimen was peripheral blood. The receptors come from a human donor in a cohort sampled during active COVID-19. CDR3s include the opening cysteine and the closing phenylalanine or tryptophan. A D gene is named only where the DNA matches it firmly. Only some rows state a clone size, as once, few, many or a class for expanded clones.

v_call	d_call	clone_size	j_call	cdr3_aa	cdr3_nt
TRBV5-4	.	.	TRBJ1-1	CASSPGQMNTEAFF	TGTGCCAGCAGCCCAGGACAGATGAACACTGAAGCTTTCTTT
TRBV28	TRBD1	.	TRBJ2-7	CASTAPGGPSYEQYF	TGTGCCAGCACCGCCCCAGGGGGCCCGTCCTACGAGCAGTACTTC
TRBV9	TRBD2	.	TRBJ2-3	CASSPGGGFADTQYF	TGTGCCAGCAGCCCGGGGGGGGGTTTCGCAGATACGCAGTATTTT
TRBV5-1	TRBD1	few	TRBJ2-7	CASSADGTEHSSFYEQYF	TGCGCCAGCAGCGCGGACGGGACAGAACACTCGTCGTTCTACGAGCAGTACTTC
TRBV4-1	.	few	TRBJ2-2	CASARDPGAGELFF	TGCGCCAGCGCCCGAGACCCGGGAGCCGGGGAGCTGTTTTTT
TRBV7-8	.	.	TRBJ1-5	CASSLKAAGFYQPQHF	TGTGCCAGCAGCTTAAAGGCCGCGGGGTTTTATCAGCCCCAGCATTTT
TRBV7-8	TRBD1	.	TRBJ1-1	CASSIRQGANTEAFF	TGTGCCAGCAGCATTAGACAGGGGGCAAACACTGAAGCTTTCTTT
TRBV19	TRBD2	.	TRBJ2-1	CASSSVAGGNNEQFF	TGTGCCAGTAGTTCAGTAGCGGGGGGAAACAATGAGCAGTTCTTC
TRBV4-1	.	.	TRBJ2-7	CASSQDPGVSYEQYF	TGCGCCAGCAGCCAAGATCCAGGGGTCTCCTACGAGCAGTACTTC
TRBV19	.	.	TRBJ1-5	CASSFGQNSNQPQHF	TGTGCCAGTAGTTTCGGACAGAATAGCAATCAGCCCCAGCATTTT
TRBV2	TRBD1	.	TRBJ1-6	CASSVQGAITYNSPLHF	TGTGCCAGCAGTGTCCAGGGGGCTATAACCTATAATTCACCCCTCCACTTT
TRBV7-3	.	.	TRBJ2-1	CASSSSPGTSSYNEQFF	TGTGCCAGCAGCTCCTCCCCGGGTACCAGCTCCTACAATGAGCAGTTCTTC
TRBV18	.	few	TRBJ1-3	CASSPTVLSSGNTIYF	TGTGCCAGCTCACCAACAGTCCTAAGCTCTGGAAACACCATATATTTT
TRBV11-2	TRBD1	.	TRBJ2-7	CASSLMTGAYEQYF	TGTGCCAGCAGCTTGATGACAGGGGCCTACGAGCAGTACTTC
TRBV9	TRBD2	.	TRBJ2-5	CASSPRLAGVQETQYF	TGTGCCAGCAGCCCCCGACTAGCGGGGGTACAAGAGACCCAGTACTTC
TRBV9	.	once	TRBJ1-3	CASSPGGTSGNTIYF	TGTGCCAGCAGCCCTGGGGGGACCTCTGGAAACACCATATATTTT
TRBV28	TRBD1	.	TRBJ2-7	CASSSAAGQGVYEQYF	TGTGCCAGCAGTTCCGCCGCGGGACAGGGTGTCTACGAGCAGTACTTC
TRBV9	.	.	TRBJ1-4	CASSPGGLNEKLFF	TGTGCCAGCAGCCCCGGGGGGCTTAATGAAAAACTGTTTTTT
TRBV3-1/TRBV3-2	TRBD1	.	TRBJ1-2	CASSRGEGRGHGYTF	TGTGCCAGCAGCCGAGGAGAGGGCAGGGGGCATGGCTACACCTTC
TRBV28	.	.	TRBJ2-2	CAIRRATGELFF	TGTGCCATCCGGAGAGCCACCGGGGAGCTGTTTTTT
TRBV7-2	TRBD1	.	TRBJ2-6	CASSPQPRDRGSGANVLTF	TGTGCCAGCAGCCCCCAACCACGGGACAGAGGCTCTGGGGCCAACGTCCTGACTTTC
TRBV27	.	.	TRBJ1-1	CASSVYDYTEAFF	TGTGCCAGCAGCGTATATGACTACACTGAAGCTTTCTTT
TRBV3-1/TRBV3-2	.	.	TRBJ2-3	CASSQAGAPSTDTQYF	TGTGCCAGCAGCCAAGCGGGAGCTCCTAGCACAGATACGCAGTATTTT
TRBV10-1	TRBD1	.	TRBJ1-1	CASSDPGQGEAFF	TGCGCCAGCAGTGACCCGGGACAGGGGGAAGCTTTCTTT
TRBV28	.	few	TRBJ1-1	CASSGGSGGRARAFF	TGTGCCAGCAGTGGGGGGTCGGGGGGCAGGGCCCGAGCTTTCTTT
TRBV4-1	TRBD1	few	TRBJ2-2	CASSQAHRGLSGELFF	TGCGCCAGCAGCCAAGCCCACAGGGGTTTGTCCGGGGAGCTGTTTTTT
TRBV4-2	TRBD1	.	TRBJ1-2	CASSQGGQGSYGYTF	TGTGCCAGCAGCCAGGGGGGACAGGGTTCCTATGGCTACACCTTC
TRBV27	.	.	TRBJ2-1	CASSWGWDLGNEQFF	TGTGCCAGCAGTTGGGGCTGGGACTTGGGGAATGAGCAGTTCTTC
TRBV2	.	.	TRBJ1-2	CASSPQGTNYGYTF	TGTGCCAGCAGCCCACAGGGTACCAACTATGGCTACACCTTC
TRBV7-9	TRBD1	.	TRBJ2-7	CASSSPGQGAYEQYF	TGTGCCAGCAGCTCACCGGGACAGGGGGCCTACGAGCAGTACTTC
TRBV3-1/TRBV3-2	TRBD2	.	TRBJ2-7	CASSYPSGGSYEQYF	TGTGCCAGCAGCTACCCTAGCGGGGGATCCTACGAGCAGTACTTC
TRBV3-1/TRBV3-2	.	.	TRBJ2-3	CASSLAGALGDTQYF	TGTGCCAGCAGCCTCGCGGGGGCCTTGGGGGATACGCAGTATTTT
TRBV11-2	TRBD1	.	TRBJ1-3	CASSPLAGGSGNTIYF	TGTGCCAGCAGCCCGTTGGCAGGGGGTTCTGGAAACACCATATATTTT
TRBV7-3	TRBD2	.	TRBJ2-5	CASSLGTSGRRWSETQYF	TGTGCCAGCAGCTTAGGGACTAGTGGGAGGAGATGGAGTGAGACCCAGTACTTC
TRBV10-1	.	.	TRBJ2-3	CASSESPPPGTQYF	TGCGCCAGCAGTGAGTCTCCCCCCCCGGGAACGCAGTATTTT
TRBV6-5	TRBD2	.	TRBJ2-7	CASRVAGSSYEQYF	TGTGCCAGCAGGGTAGCGGGTAGCTCCTACGAGCAGTACTTC
TRBV19	TRBD2	.	TRBJ2-3	CASSILAGGTDTQYF	TGTGCCAGTAGTATTCTAGCGGGGGGCACAGATACGCAGTATTTT
TRBV5-1	.	.	TRBJ2-5	CASSDKLGSGWAEQATQYF	TGCGCCAGCAGCGATAAGTTGGGGTCAGGCTGGGCGGAACAGGCGACCCAGTACTTC